These 32 T cell receptor beta chains share one sample of origin, sequenced in a study of cytomegalovirus exposure and HLA in healthy donors. Libraries were prepared by immunoSEQ multiplex PCR; TCRdb keeps only in-frame clonotypes and omits some of them. The table has 50,000 to 65,000 clones, more than 85% seen once. Source material: PBMCs. All receptors come from a woman under 30 in good health and CMV-seropositive.

J is TRBJ1-2 and V is TRBV4-2, with no clear D. V was cut by 2 bases and J by 4 bases, with 8 bases left in between. The length of the CDR3 is 13 residues. Looked up from germline, CDR1 is LGHNA and CDR2 is YNFKEQ. CDR3 DNA sequence: TGTGCCAGCAGCCAATCGACGGGCTATGGCTACACCTTC. This translates into CASSQSTGYGYTF.

The chain uses TRBV29-1 and TRBJ2-7; 7 bases agree with TRBD2. Germline V gives CDR1 SQVTM, CDR2 ANQGSEA. The CDR3 spans 13 residues. The junction had 5 bases not matched to a gene; V was cut back by 4 bases and J by 2 bases. The CDR3 coding sequence is TGCAGCGTTGTTGGGGGGGTCACCTACGAGCAGTACTTC. Amino acid sequence: CSVVGGVTYEQYF.

The V and J genes are TRBV7-3 and TRBJ2-7, with TRBD2 matching 9 bases. CDR3 length: 14 residues. Germline CDR1 SGHTA, CDR2 FQGTGA. After removal of 2 bases from V and 2 bases from J, the junction contained 1 base not matched to a gene. CDR3 DNA: TGTGCCAGCAGCTTAGCTAGCGGGACCTACGAGCAGTACTTC. Translating gives CASSLASGTYEQYF.

In this sample, this clone turned up once. Other DNA sequences of this sample code for an identical CDR3. The V call is TRBV7-2, the J call TRBJ2-7; D perhaps matches TRBD1 (6 bases). CDR3 length: 14 residues. Trimming took 5 bases from V and 4 from J, leaving 15 bases between them. The germline gives CDR1 SGHTA, CDR2 FQGNSA. In DNA, the CDR3 is TGTGCCAGCAGCAGACAGGTGCCTCCTTACGAGCAGTACTTC. Translation gives CASSRQVPPYEQYF.

CDR3 in DNA: TGTGCCAGTAGTATAGCGACAGGCCCCGGAAACACCATATATTTT. This codes for CASSIATGPGNTIYF. The chain carries TRBV19 and TRBJ1-3; D is possibly TRBD1 (6 bases). The V end was cut by 1 base, the J end by 4 bases, with 11 bases between. The CDR3 extends over 15 amino acids. The germline V gene encodes CDR1 LNHDA and CDR2 SQIVND (reference sequence).

This chain uses TRBV7-9 with TRBJ2-1, with TRBD2 matching 9 bases. The CDR3 is 18 amino acids. The V gene's germline CDR1 is SEHNR and CDR2 FQNEAQ (reference sequence). The junction had 18 bases not matched to a gene; V was cut back by 5 bases and J by 7 bases. DNA for the CDR3: TGTGCCAGCAGCCCCCGGCGTTTCTGGCGGGGGGGCGGGAATGAGCAGTTCTTC. This gives the protein CASSPRRFWRGGGNEQFF.

The chain is built from TRBV5-1 and TRBJ2-3, with TRBD2 as a possible D gene (6 bases). The CDR3 runs to 16 residues. The germline gives CDR1 SGHRS, CDR2 YFSETQ. Trimming took 3 bases from V and 2 from J, leaving 16 bases between them. This CDR3 is CASSYAGTSNTDTQYF. The CDR3 DNA is TGCGCCAGCAGCTACGCCGGGACTTCAAACACAGATACGCAGTATTTT.

The genes are TRBV11-2 and TRBJ2-7; unclear D gene. V lost 5 bases to trimming and J lost 9 bases, with 17 bases between them. This CDR3 has 13 residues. Germline V gene sequence: CDR1 SGHAT, CDR2 FQNNGV. The CDR3 nucleotides are TGTGCCAGCAGCCCCTCAAACCCGACTGTGCAGTACTTC. Translating gives CASSPSNPTVQYF.

The rearrangement joins TRBV5-6 to TRBJ2-5; 8 positions match TRBD1. Germline CDR1 reads SGHDT; CDR2 reads YYEEEE. This CDR3 has 17 residues. After removal of 3 bases from V and 3 bases from J, the junction contained 13 bases not matched to a gene. The CDR3 region has the DNA TGTGCCAGCAGCTCGGAACGCGGACAGGGAAAAAAAGAGACCCAGTACTTC. Translated: CASSSERGQGKKETQYF. Looking up the rest from reference TRBV5-6 and TRBJ2-5 gives the full variable domain: DAGVTQSPTHLIKTRGQQVTLRCSPKSGHDTVSWYQQALGQGPQFIFQYYEEEERQRGNFPDRFSGHQFPNYSSELNVNALLLGDSALYLCASSSERGQGKKETQYFGPGTRLLVL.

The chain combines TRBV4-1 with TRBJ2-7, with 9 nucleotides matching TRBD2. V trimming: 4 bases; J trimming: 2 bases; junction bases outside the gene matches: 6. The CDR3 is 15 amino acids. Per the germline V gene, CDR1 is MGHRA and CDR2 is YSYEKL. The CDR3 DNA is TGCGCCAGCAGCCGGACTAGCGCAGGCACCTACGAGCAGTACTTC. This codes for CASSRTSAGTYEQYF.

The CDR3 DNA is TGTGCCAGCTCACCATCAGGCAGAGCTTCCTACGAGCAGTACTTC. This translates into CASSPSGRASYEQYF. This chain joins TRBV18 and TRBJ2-7; D gene uncertain. Between the trimmed V and J ends, which lost 2 bases and 1 base, there was a span of 12 bases. The length of the CDR3 is 15 residues. The V gene's germline CDR1 is KGHSH and CDR2 LQKENI.

The gene calls are TRBV6-1 and TRBJ2-7, with D maybe TRBD1 (6 bases). Germline values: CDR1 MNHNS, CDR2 SASEGT. The CDR3 loop spans 14 amino acids. V lost 7 bases and J lost 0, with 13 bases in between. The CDR3 reads CASKPTGLSYEQYF. CDR3 in DNA: TGTGCCAGCAAACCGACAGGACTCTCCTACGAGCAGTACTTC.

The chain has TRBV5-1 and TRBJ2-5; 11 bases agree with TRBD2. This CDR3 contains 16 residues. The germline V gene has CDR1 SGHRS and CDR2 YFSETQ. J gave up 2 bases and V 2 bases, and 5 bases lay outside the gene matches. CDR3 sequence: CASSFGTSGSQETQYF. In DNA form, the CDR3 reads TGCGCCAGCAGCTTTGGGACTAGCGGATCACAAGAGACCCAGTACTTC.

The chain's CDR3 is CASSPPAASDTQYF. CDR3 DNA sequence: TGCGCCAGCAGCCCCCCAGCGGCATCAGATACGCAGTATTTT. This rearrangement joins TRBV5-1 to TRBJ2-3; tentatively, D is TRBD2 (5 bases). CDR3 size: 14 residues. Germline V gene data show CDR1 as SGHRS and CDR2 as YFSETQ. V was clipped by 4 bases and J by 4 bases, with 13 bases between them.

The chain employs TRBV18 and TRBJ2-3; TRBD1 is a possible D gene (6 bases). The CDR3 has 13 amino acids. Germline CDR1 and CDR2: KGHSH and LQKENI. Trimming stripped 4 bases from V and 5 bases from J, with 10 bases between. CDR3 loop: CASSQLQGDTQYF. The CDR3 nucleotides read TGTGCCAGCTCACAACTACAGGGAGATACGCAGTATTTT.

The chain joins TRBV7-6 to TRBJ2-3; 9 bases fit TRBD1. V trimming: 1 base; J trimming: 4 bases; junction bases outside the gene matches: 3. The CDR3 loop spans 15 amino acids. CDR1 is SGHVS and CDR2 is FNYEAQ in the germline V gene. CDR3 sequence reads: CASSLEQGAADTQYF. In DNA, the CDR3 is TGTGCCAGCAGCTTAGAACAGGGGGCGGCAGATACGCAGTATTTT.

The V call is TRBV10-3, the J call TRBJ2-7, with TRBD1 matching over 9 bases. Germline CDR1 reads ENHRY; CDR2 reads SYGVKD. V lost 9 bases, J lost 0 bases, and 3 bases stayed unmatched. The CDR3 totals 13 residues. CDR3 sequence: CAMDRGHSYEQYF. DNA of the CDR3: TGTGCCATGGACAGGGGACACTCCTACGAGCAGTACTTC.

The genes are TRBV7-6 and TRBJ2-5; 11 positions agree with TRBD2. Germline V lookup: CDR1 SGHVS, CDR2 FNYEAQ. V lost 5 bases and J lost 9; bases outside the gene matches: 23. The CDR3 is 19 residues long. The CDR3 reads CASSRHWTSGRVEGGAQYF. CDR3 bases: TGTGCCAGCAGCCGTCATTGGACTAGCGGGCGGGTAGAGGGAGGGGCCCAGTACTTC.

CDR3 residues: CASSLDPSTEAFF. The CDR3 coding sequence is TGTGCCAGCAGCTTAGATCCATCCACTGAAGCTTTCTTT. V and J are TRBV11-2 and TRBJ1-1; D is unresolved. The germline gives CDR1 SGHAT, CDR2 FQNNGV. Trimming took 0 bases from V and 4 from J, leaving 6 bases between them. CDR3 length: 13 amino acids.

The V and J genes are TRBV28 and TRBJ1-1; D remains unclear. Germline-derived CDR1 and CDR2 are MDHEN and SYDVKM. Trimming pared 8 bases from V and 11 bases from J, leaving 15 bases between. The CDR3 sequence is 11 residues long. Here the CDR3 DNA reads TGTGCCAGCTACGACATTAAGTTCGCTTTCTTT. Its protein product is CASYDIKFAFF.

This chain uses TRBV28 with TRBJ2-2; 11 bases agree with TRBD2. CDR3 length: 15 residues. Germline V CDR1 and CDR2: MDHEN, SYDVKM. J gave up 3 bases and V 7 bases, and 4 bases lay outside the gene matches. The CDR3 spells CASTVAGGYTGELFF. CDR3 nucleotide sequence: TGTGCCAGCACCGTAGCGGGGGGGTACACCGGGGAGCTGTTTTTT.

This clone was found once. The rearrangement joins TRBV7-2 to TRBJ2-7; a weak D match, TRBD2 (5 bases). V was cut by 5 bases and J by 6 bases, with 11 bases left in between. Germline V lookup: CDR1 SGHTA, CDR2 FQGNSA. CDR3 size: 12 residues. The CDR3 coding sequence is TGTGCCAGCAGCCTATTACGGGGCGAGCAGTACTTC. This codes for CASSLLRGEQYF.

The chain couples TRBV9 to TRBJ2-5, with 12 positions matching TRBD2. V dropped 0 bases and J dropped 2; count of bases not matched to a gene: 8. This CDR3 has 18 amino acids. Germline V gene sequence: CDR1 SGDLS, CDR2 YYNGEE. The CDR3 coding sequence is TGTGCCAGCAGCGTAGGACTAGCGGGGGCCCAAATTCAAGAGACCCAGTACTTC. It translates to CASSVGLAGAQIQETQYF.

The J gene is TRBJ1-2, the V gene TRBV10-1; no firm D call. The CDR3 totals 13 residues. V was pared by 3 bases and J by 0 bases, with 5 bases between. Germline V gives CDR1 WNHNN, CDR2 SYGVQD (reference sequence). The CDR3 region has the DNA TGCGCCAGCAGTGAAGGAGCTAACTATGGCTACACCTTC. Protein sequence: CASSEGANYGYTF.

The V call is TRBV29-1, the J call TRBJ1-2; D is unresolved. CDR1 and CDR2 from the germline V gene are SQVTM and ANQGSEA. The CDR3 spans 12 residues. Trimming removed 7 bases at V and 2 bases at J, with 11 bases between. This CDR3 is CSAGRENYGYTF. The CDR3 nucleotides read TGCAGCGCCGGGCGGGAGAACTATGGCTACACCTTC.

The chain couples TRBV10-1 to TRBJ2-3, with a possible D match to TRBD1 (5 bases). This CDR3 is built from 13 residues. Germline V CDR1 and CDR2: WNHNN, SYGVQD (reference sequence). Between the trimmed V and J ends, which lost 3 bases and 6 bases, there was a span of 10 bases. The CDR3 reads CASSERTKDTQYF. CDR3 nucleotides: TGCGCCAGCAGTGAACGGACAAAGGATACGCAGTATTTT.

The rearrangement joins TRBV14 to TRBJ1-1; D is undetermined. The V end lost 4 bases, the J end lost 0 bases, and 6 bases lay between the germline ends. The CDR3 loop spans 13 amino acids. Germline assignment: CDR1 SGHDN and CDR2 FVKESK. CDR3 bases: TGTGCCAGCAGCCTAAACATGAACACTGAAGCTTTCTTT. This translates into CASSLNMNTEAFF.

This rearrangement joins TRBV10-1 to TRBJ2-1; 8 positions agree with TRBD2. The trim removed 4 bases at V and 2 bases at J, leaving 7 bases unmatched. This CDR3 has 16 amino acids. Germline assignment: CDR1 WNHNN and CDR2 SYGVQD (reference sequence). The chain's CDR3 is CASSVRREGAYNEQFF. In DNA, the CDR3 is TGCGCCAGCAGTGTGCGTCGGGAGGGAGCCTACAATGAGCAGTTCTTC.

The V and J genes are TRBV25-1 and TRBJ2-7, with 9 positions matching TRBD2. J lost 4 bases, V lost 2 bases, and 6 bases had no gene match. This CDR3 spans 15 amino acids. Germline loops: CDR1 MGHDK, CDR2 SYGVNS. The CDR3 is CASSEMGGGAYEQYF. CDR3 DNA: TGTGCCAGCAGTGAAATGGGCGGGGGGGCGTACGAGCAGTACTTC.

CDR3 protein: CASSQEASGNTIYF. CDR3 nucleotides: TGTGCCAGCAGCCAAGAAGCCTCTGGAAACACCATATATTTT. The rearrangement links TRBV14 to TRBJ1-3; no firm D call. Germline CDR1 reads SGHDN; CDR2 reads FVKESK. V lost 0 bases and J lost 0, with 3 bases in between. The CDR3 contains 14 residues.

This sequence joins TRBV6-1 and TRBJ2-7; possible D gene TRBD2, 6 bases. Germline V CDR1 and CDR2: MNHNS, SASEGT. The CDR3 extends over 13 amino acids. V was pared by 4 bases and J by 3 bases, with 10 bases between. CDR3 nucleotides: TGTGCCAGCAGTGGCCCCGGGGGCTACGAGCAGTACTTC. Translation gives CASSGPGGYEQYF.

CDR3 sequence: CASSVSTVSQNTEAFF. The CDR3 nucleotides read TGTGCCAGCAGCGTTTCGACAGTCAGTCAGAACACTGAAGCTTTCTTT. V is TRBV27 and J is TRBJ1-1, with D possibly TRBD1 on 5 matching bases. This CDR3 comprises 16 residues. Per germline, CDR1 MNHEY and CDR2 SMNVEV (reference sequence). Trimming removed 6 bases from V and 1 base from J, with 18 bases in between.